This T cell receptor beta chain stems from a study of T cell responses to AZD1222 COVID-19 vaccine. This clone was observed once. This CDR3 is also generated by other DNA sequences in the sample. Generated by immunoSEQ multiplex PCR, the TCRdb table keeps only in-frame clones and is missing some. This table holds roughly 180,000 clones, 91% found once. The CDR3 is 14 amino acids. With 6 bases clipped from V and 2 bases from J, the junction kept 4 bases outside the gene matches. Looked up from germline, CDR1 is MNHEY and CDR2 is SMNVEV (reference sequence). The receptor was derived from an adult in good health. This chain joins TRBV27 and TRBJ2-7; 10 bases are shared with TRBD2. Material: peripheral blood, obtained on day 0 of AZD1222 vaccination. The CDR3 DNA reads as TGTGCCAGCAGCTTAGCGGGGGGAACCTACGAGCAGTACTTC. Translation gives CASSLAGGTYEQYF.